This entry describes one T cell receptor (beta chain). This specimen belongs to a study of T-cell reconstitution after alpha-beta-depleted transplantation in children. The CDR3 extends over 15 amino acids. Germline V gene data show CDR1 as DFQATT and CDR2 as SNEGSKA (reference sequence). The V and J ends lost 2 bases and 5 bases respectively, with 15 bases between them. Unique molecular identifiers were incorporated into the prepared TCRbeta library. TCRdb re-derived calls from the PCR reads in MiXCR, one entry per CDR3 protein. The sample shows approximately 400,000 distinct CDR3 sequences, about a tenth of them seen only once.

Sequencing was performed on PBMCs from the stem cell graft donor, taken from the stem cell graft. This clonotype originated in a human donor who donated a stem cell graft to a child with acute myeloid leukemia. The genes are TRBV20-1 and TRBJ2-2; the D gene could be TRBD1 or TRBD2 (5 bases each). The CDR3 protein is CSARTPGSGTGELFF. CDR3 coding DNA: TGCAGTGCTAGAACTCCAGGGTCGGGGACCGGGGAGCTGTTTTTT.